This T cell receptor beta chain was sequenced in a study of T-cell memory formation after mild COVID-19. Broader study findings: Several responding clones turned up in pre-infection memory, indicating that cross-reactive memory may have taken part. Contracting CD4+ clones lay largely in CM and EM, with CD8+ ones residing in EMRA. Day 15 to 85 contractors were CD4/CD8 balanced; later expanders leaned CD4+.

Looked up from germline, CDR1 is SGHTA and CDR2 is FQGNSA. V gave up 1 base and J gave up 2 bases, with 10 bases separating them. The CDR3 runs 15 residues. It was 5'RACE with constant-segment primers that produced the TCR alpha and TCR beta cDNA libraries, which carried sample barcodes and UMIs. TCRdb analysed the 5' RACE reads with MiXCR anew, one entry per CDR3 protein. The table has tens of thousands of distinct CDR3 sequences, around 13% seen once; the top ten hold less than 45%. This clonotype has a handful of counts. Its cognate antigen is unknown. Material for sequencing was PBMCs or a T cell subset sorted from them (not recorded which). The sequence was obtained from a man between 18 and 35 years old who had mild COVID-19 (a few samples of this study predate the infection). Cell type and time point are not known. This chain links TRBV7-2 with TRBJ2-3, with a tentative D call TRBD2 (6 bases). This CDR3 reads CASSLVLAHTDTQYF. CDR3 nucleotide sequence: TGTGCCAGCAGCTTAGTACTAGCTCACACAGATACGCAGTATTTT.